The T cell receptor beta chain described here comes from a study of prognosis after radiotherapy for stage I lung cancer. General study findings and limits: There were reportedly differences in TRBV and TRBJ gene usage between patients with and without metastases.

In this sample, this clonotype turned up many times. No antigen is known for it. It was by two-round multiplex PCR that TCR beta CDR3 was amplified from genomic DNA. Gene-specific TRBV and TRBJ primers were used in PCR round one. MiXCR, run by TCRdb on the multiplex PCR reads, gives a single entry per CDR3 protein. The sample has some 60,000 distinct CDR3 sequences; roughly 29% are singletons. Germline CDR1 reads SGHKS; CDR2 reads YYEKEE (reference sequence). With V trimmed by 5 bases and J by 5 bases, 3 bases remained unmatched. The length of the CDR3 is 13 residues. This receptor was taken from a donor over 45 with non-small cell lung cancer. Sequenced here: PBMCs, sampled before or after stereotactic body radiation therapy (not recorded which). The gene calls are TRBV5-5 and TRBJ2-2, with 7 nucleotides matching TRBD1. CDR3 region: CASRQGWTGELFF. The DNA of the CDR3 is TGTGCCAGCAGACAGGGGTGGACCGGGGAGCTGTTTTTT.